The 13 T cell receptor beta chains reported below all come from one sample, sequenced in a study of blood T cell repertoires in COVID-19. Using immunoSEQ multiplex PCR, the repertoire was profiled, and TCRdb retains in-frame clones only, with some absent. The data contain about 42,000 clones, approximately 88% of them singletons. The specimen was peripheral blood. These receptor sequences come from a human donor in a cohort sampled during active COVID-19.

This sequence joins TRBV2 and TRBJ2-1, with 11 bases matching TRBD1. Trimming removed 8 bases from V and 9 bases from J; junction bases left unmatched: 3. Germline lookup yields CDR1 SNHLY and CDR2 FYNNEI. The CDR3 has 12 residues. CDR3 amino acids: CASGQGAGEQFF. The DNA for the CDR3 is TGTGCCAGCGGACAGGGGGCCGGTGAGCAGTTCTTC. Using reference TRBV2 and TRBJ2-1 for the parts outside the CDR3, the full variable domain is EPEVTQTPSHQVTQMGQEVILRCVPISNHLYFYWYRQILGQKVEFLVSFYNNEISEKSEIFDDQFSVERPDGSNFTLKIRSTKLEDSAMYFCASGQGAGEQFFGPGTRLTVL.

The V and J genes are TRBV7-9 and TRBJ2-7; weak D call: TRBD1 (5 bases). Between the trimmed V and J ends, which lost 1 base and 2 bases, there was a span of 9 bases. The CDR3 runs 14 residues. Germline V gene data show CDR1 as SEHNR and CDR2 as FQNEAQ (reference sequence). The CDR3 DNA sequence: TGTGCCAGCAGCTTAGGACAGTTAACCTACGAGCAGTACTTC. Encoded protein: CASSLGQLTYEQYF.

V and J are TRBV11-2 and TRBJ1-1; 10 nucleotides align to TRBD1. Germline V gene sequence: CDR1 SGHAT, CDR2 FQNNGV. The V and J ends lost 3 bases and 3 bases, in that order; junction bases with no gene match: 4. The CDR3 runs to 15 residues. Here the CDR3 reads CASSLDRGRHTEAFF. In DNA, the CDR3 is TGTGCCAGCAGCTTGGACAGGGGGAGGCACACTGAAGCTTTCTTT.

The rearrangement links TRBV5-1 to TRBJ2-7; the match to TRBD1 covers 8 bases. The germline CDR1 and CDR2 sequences are SGHRS and YFSETQ. The V segment lost 4 bases and the J segment 3 bases; nucleotides outside the gene matches: 3. CDR3 length equals 13 residues. CDR3 DNA: TGCGCCAGCAGCGTGGACAGGGTCTACGAGCAGTACTTC. Protein product: CASSVDRVYEQYF.

This chain connects TRBV2 to TRBJ2-1; 14 nucleotides match TRBD2. Germline V CDR1 and CDR2: SNHLY, FYNNEI. The length of the CDR3 is 15 residues. V dropped 10 bases and J dropped 7; count of bases not matched to a gene: 9. The DNA for the CDR3 is TGTGCCACTACCCTGACTAGCGGGGGGGGAAATGAGCAGTTCTTC. It codes for CATTLTSGGGNEQFF.

The chain joins TRBV7-2 to TRBJ1-2, with D tentatively TRBD1 (6 bases). From germline, CDR1 is SGHTA and CDR2 FQGNSA. The CDR3 contains 13 residues. Trimming removed 4 bases from V and 7 bases from J, with 13 bases in between. The CDR3 sequence: CASSSDRTGGYTF. The CDR3 coding sequence is TGTGCCAGCAGCTCCGACAGGACCGGTGGCTACACCTTC.

The rearrangement joins TRBV4-3 to TRBJ1-2, with D possibly matching TRBD1 (6 bases). Germline lookup yields CDR1 LGHNA and CDR2 YSLEER. CDR3 size: 16 residues. V lost 0 bases and J lost 2, with 13 bases in between. CDR3 loop: CASSQDLGGRNYGYTF. CDR3 in DNA: TGCGCCAGCAGCCAAGACCTCGGGGGGCGCAACTATGGCTACACCTTC.

The genes are TRBV27 and TRBJ2-1, with TRBD2 identical over 10 bases. This CDR3 has 19 amino acids. Germline CDR1 MNHEY, CDR2 SMNVEV (reference sequence). V trimming: 6 bases; J trimming: 5 bases; junction bases outside the gene matches: 19. The CDR3 here is CASRLFGTSANLGHNEQFF. The CDR3 coding sequence is TGTGCCAGCAGGCTCTTTGGGACTAGCGCAAATCTCGGGCACAATGAGCAGTTCTTC.

V and J are TRBV27 and TRBJ1-6, with D perhaps TRBD1 (5 bases). Trimming took 2 bases from V and 10 from J, leaving 15 bases between them. This CDR3 has 15 residues. Germline V CDR1 and CDR2: MNHEY, SMNVEV (reference sequence). CDR3 sequence: CASSLGAGFKSPLHF. The CDR3, as DNA: TGTGCCAGCAGTTTAGGGGCAGGGTTTAAATCACCCCTCCACTTT.

The chain employs TRBV5-1 and TRBJ2-5; no reliable D call. V lost 0 bases and J 5 bases, leaving 11 bases between the germline ends. The CDR3 has 14 amino acids. Germline V CDR1 and CDR2: SGHRS, YFSETQ. The CDR3 is CASSLEAGMETQYF. The CDR3 DNA is TGCGCCAGCAGCTTGGAGGCAGGTATGGAGACCCAGTACTTC.

The chain is built from TRBV27 and TRBJ1-1, with 11 bases aligning to TRBD1. Germline CDR1 is MNHEY and CDR2 is SMNVEV (reference sequence). Trimming cost V 2 bases and J 6 bases; bases outside gene matches: 5. This CDR3 has 15 amino acids. For the CDR3, the DNA is TGTGCCAGCAGTTTACGGACAGGGGGCTTCCCTGAAGCTTTCTTT. Protein sequence: CASSLRTGGFPEAFF.

This clone was counted a single time. The V and J genes are TRBV7-8 and TRBJ2-5, with TRBD1 identical over 10 bases. The length of the CDR3 is 16 residues. The ends lost 5 bases at V and 4 bases at J; junction bases unmatched: 10. Per the germline V gene, CDR1 is SGHVS and CDR2 is FQNEAQ. As DNA, the CDR3 is TGTGCCAGCAGCCAAAGCCGGACAGGGGGAATAGAGACCCAGTACTTC. Its protein is CASSQSRTGGIETQYF.

This clone was seen a few times. The chain couples TRBV24-1 to TRBJ2-7, with 8 bases matching TRBD2. From germline, CDR1 is KGHDR and CDR2 SFDVKD. The CDR3 is 13 residues long. Losses at the gene ends were 8 bases for V and 3 bases for J; bases not matched to a gene: 5. The CDR3 protein is CATKAGGGYEQYF. The CDR3 nucleotides read TGTGCCACCAAGGCGGGGGGCGGCTACGAGCAGTACTTC.